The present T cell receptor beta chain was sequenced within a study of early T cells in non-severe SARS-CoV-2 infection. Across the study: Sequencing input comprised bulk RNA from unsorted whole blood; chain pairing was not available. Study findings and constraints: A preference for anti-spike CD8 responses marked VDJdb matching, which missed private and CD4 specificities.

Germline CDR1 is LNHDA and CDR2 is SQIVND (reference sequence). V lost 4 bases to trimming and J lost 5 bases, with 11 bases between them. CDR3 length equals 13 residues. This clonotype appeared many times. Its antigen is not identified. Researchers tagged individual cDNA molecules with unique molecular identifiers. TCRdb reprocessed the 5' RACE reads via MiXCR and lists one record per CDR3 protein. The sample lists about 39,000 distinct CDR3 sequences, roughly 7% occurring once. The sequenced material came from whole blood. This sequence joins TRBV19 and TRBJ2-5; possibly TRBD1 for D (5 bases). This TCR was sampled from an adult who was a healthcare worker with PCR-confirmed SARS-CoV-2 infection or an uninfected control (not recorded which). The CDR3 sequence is CASSRAGYETQYF. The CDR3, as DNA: TGTGCCAGTAGTAGGGCAGGGTACGAGACCCAGTACTTC. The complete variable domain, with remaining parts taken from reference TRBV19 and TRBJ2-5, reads DGGITQSPKYLFRKEGQNVTLSCEQNLNHDAMYWYRQDPGQGLRLIYYSQIVNDFQKGDIAEGYSVSREKKESFPLTVTSAQKNPTAFYLCASSRAGYETQYFGPGTRLLVL.